This T cell receptor (beta chain) was identified in a study of blood T cells in healthy people across ages. Looking at the study overall: Template-switching capture recovered about one barcoded beta molecule per two T cells.

For this clonotype: Its antigen is undetermined.

A second PCR of 7 to 11 cycles used a sample-barcoded 5' primer and a J-beta primer mix. One entry per CDR3 protein results from TCRdb running MiXCR on the 5' RACE reads. The data contain more than 650,000 distinct CDR3 sequences, roughly 20% of them seen just once; the ten biggest clones take up less than 25%. Study-level findings and limits: Age showed a roughly linear inverse relationship with TCR beta diversity per million T cells. Naive and antigen-experienced cells could not be conclusively compared, given unsorted PBMCs.

Germline values: CDR1 MNHEY, CDR2 SVGAGI. V lost 5 bases and J lost 2; bases outside the gene matches: 4. CDR3 length equals 14 residues. This receptor was taken from a man between 65 and 80 years old in good health. The sequencing sample was made of blood. The rearrangement uses TRBV6-5 and TRBJ2-3, with 7 bases aligning to TRBD2. CDR3 DNA sequence: TGTGCCAGCAGTCGAGCGGGGCTCACAGATACGCAGTATTTT. It translates to CASSRAGLTDTQYF.